Below, 32 T cell receptor beta chains from the same sample are listed, as sequenced in a study of blood T cell repertoires in COVID-19. TCRdb's copy holds only in-frame clones and misses some; the assay was immunoSEQ multiplex PCR. This sample has 110,000 or so clones, with around 76% found just once. The sequenced sample consisted of peripheral blood. The source is a woman in her seventies with acute or convalescent COVID-19.

The table lists this clone with a count of one. The V gene is TRBV29-1, the J gene TRBJ1-1; 9 bases map to TRBD1. Trimming removed 5 bases from V and 0 bases from J; junction bases left unmatched: 1. The CDR3 spans 13 residues. Per germline, CDR1 SQVTM and CDR2 ANQGSEA. Here the CDR3 DNA reads TGCAGCGTTCACAGGGGGCTGAACACTGAAGCTTTCTTT. Translated: CSVHRGLNTEAFF.

The V and J genes are TRBV7-6 and TRBJ2-5; TRBD1 matches at 9 bases. Germline V lookup: CDR1 SGHVS, CDR2 FNYEAQ. CDR3 length: 15 residues. J gave up 2 bases and V 5 bases, and 6 bases lay outside the gene matches. The CDR3 bases are TGTGCCAGCAGCGATCTCGGGACAGGGCAAGAGACCCAGTACTTC. Amino acids: CASSDLGTGQETQYF. Variable domain in full (rest from reference TRBV7-6 and TRBJ2-5): GAGVSQSPRYKVTKRGQDVALRCDPISGHVSLYWYRQALGQGPEFLTYFNYEAQQDKSGLPNDRFSAERPEGSISTLTIQRTEQRDSAMYRCASSDLGTGQETQYFGPGTRLLVL.

The chain joins TRBV24-1 to TRBJ2-2; TRBD1 matches at 8 bases. V lost 4 bases to trimming and J lost 6 bases; unmatched junction nucleotides: 9. The CDR3 covers 16 residues. CDR1 KGHDR and CDR2 SFDVKD come from the germline V gene. CDR3 sequence: CATSDRRTGSPGELFF. Written as DNA, the CDR3 is TGTGCCACCAGTGACCGTCGGACAGGGTCCCCCGGGGAGCTGTTTTTT.

The rearrangement uses TRBV5-1 and TRBJ2-1; 9 bases line up with TRBD2. J lost 3 bases, V lost 4 bases, and 5 bases had no gene match. Germline V gene sequence: CDR1 SGHRS, CDR2 YFSETQ. The CDR3 consists of 15 residues. CDR3 region: CASSTVAGVYNEQFF. Written as DNA, the CDR3 is TGCGCCAGCAGCACCGTAGCGGGGGTCTACAATGAGCAGTTCTTC. Supplemented by reference TRBV5-1 and TRBJ2-1, the full variable domain reads KAGVTQTPRYLIKTRGQQVTLSCSPISGHRSVSWYQQTPGQGLQFLFEYFSETQRNKGNFPGRFSGRQFSNSRSEMNVSTLELGDSALYLCASSTVAGVYNEQFFGPGTRLTVL.

The V and J genes are TRBV2 and TRBJ1-1, with 11 bases matching TRBD1. In germline, CDR1 is SNHLY, CDR2 FYNNEI. V lost 10 bases to trimming and J lost 10 bases; unmatched junction nucleotides: 5. The CDR3 has 11 amino acids. The CDR3 DNA follows: TGTGCCATTGGACAGGGGGCAGGAGCTTTCTTT. Protein: CAIGQGAGAFF.

The gene calls are TRBV5-1 and TRBJ2-1; TRBD2 agrees at 16 bases. The ends lost 4 bases at V and 4 bases at J; junction bases unmatched: 5. The CDR3 consists of 17 residues. Germline V gene data show CDR1 as SGHRS and CDR2 as YFSETQ. CDR3 protein: CASSPGTSGGAYNEQFF. The CDR3 DNA reads as TGCGCCAGCAGCCCCGGGACTAGCGGGGGGGCTTACAATGAGCAGTTCTTC.

This sequence joins TRBV12-3 or TRBV12-4 and TRBJ2-7; no reliable D call. This CDR3 contains 13 residues. The V end was cut by 6 bases, the J end by 6 bases, with 15 bases between. The CDR3 DNA is TGTGCCAGCAGGAATGAAGGCCGCGGCGAGCAGTACTTC. Translation gives CASRNEGRGEQYF.

V gene TRBV2 combines with J gene TRBJ1-5, with a weak D call TRBD1 (5 bases). V lost 10 bases and J 0 bases, leaving 10 bases between the germline ends. Germline CDR1 reads SNHLY; CDR2 reads FYNNEI. This CDR3 spans 13 amino acids. The CDR3 nucleotides are TGTGCCACTCAGGGATCTAGCAATCAGCCCCAGCATTTT. This encodes CATQGSSNQPQHF. Full variable domain (missing parts from reference TRBV2 and TRBJ1-5): EPEVTQTPSHQVTQMGQEVILRCVPISNHLYFYWYRQILGQKVEFLVSFYNNEISEKSEIFDDQFSVERPDGSNFTLKIRSTKLEDSAMYFCATQGSSNQPQHFGDGTRLSIL.

The rearrangement uses TRBV2 and TRBJ1-5; maybe TRBD1 (5 bases). This CDR3 spans 15 amino acids. Germline V gene data show CDR1 as SNHLY and CDR2 as FYNNEI. V was shortened by 3 bases and J by 6 bases, with 15 bases between the two germline ends. The CDR3 DNA reads TGTGCCAGCAGTGAGGGTAGGGGATCGGGTCAGCCCCAGCATTTT. This codes for CASSEGRGSGQPQHF.

The gene calls are TRBV28 and TRBJ2-5; D might be TRBD2 (6 bases). The CDR3 covers 16 residues. CDR1 MDHEN and CDR2 SYDVKM come from the germline V gene. Trimming cost V 1 base and J 7 bases, with 19 bases left between them. In DNA, the CDR3 is TGTGCCAGCAGTTTATCCAAGGGAGGTGGGTCGGGGACCCAGTACTTC. It is translated as CASSLSKGGGSGTQYF.

The rearrangement uses TRBV5-1 and TRBJ1-2, with D possibly matching TRBD1 (6 bases). This CDR3 contains 13 residues. Germline lookup yields CDR1 SGHRS and CDR2 YFSETQ. The germline V and J ends were trimmed by 2 bases and 6 bases, with 11 bases remaining between them. The CDR3 bases are TGCGCCAGCAGCTTCACAGGGCTCGATGGCTACACCTTC. Translated: CASSFTGLDGYTF.

V and J are TRBV12-3 or TRBV12-4 and TRBJ1-1, with no clear D. The V gene lost 0 bases and the J gene lost 5 bases, with 7 bases spanning the gap. The CDR3 has 13 residues. As DNA, the CDR3 is TGTGCCAGCAGTTTAGCGGTGGAGACTGAAGCTTTCTTT. Protein: CASSLAVETEAFF.

The gene calls are TRBV24-1 and TRBJ1-5; D remains unclear. Germline V gene sequence: CDR1 KGHDR, CDR2 SFDVKD. The CDR3 spans 15 residues. Trimming took off 5 bases at V and 4 bases at J, with 14 bases between the two ends. In DNA, the CDR3 is TGTGCCACCAGTGGGGCGGGGAATTCGAATCAGCCCCAGCATTTT. Residues: CATSGAGNSNQPQHF.

The CDR3 nucleotides are TGTGCCAGCAGCCAGTACAGGACGAACACTGAAGCTTTCTTT. Translated: CASSQYRTNTEAFF. This chain uses TRBV3-1 (or the pseudogene TRBV3-2) with TRBJ1-1, with D tentatively TRBD1 (5 bases). Germline lookup yields CDR1 LGHDT and CDR2 YNNKEL (reference sequence). The CDR3 has 14 amino acids. V lost 3 bases and J lost 1, with 9 bases in between.

This sequence joins TRBV7-2 and TRBJ2-5, with 7 bases matching TRBD2. The CDR3 has 14 amino acids. Germline CDR1 is SGHTA and CDR2 is FQGNSA. V was clipped by 3 bases and J by 1 base; unmatched bases: 2. For the CDR3, the DNA is TGTGCCAGCAGCTTGACTAGCTCCCAAGAGACCCAGTACTTC. Amino acids: CASSLTSSQETQYF.

This rearrangement joins TRBV11-2 to TRBJ1-2; the match to TRBD1 covers 9 bases. V was clipped by 4 bases and J by 0 bases; unmatched bases: 3. Germline CDR1 and CDR2: SGHAT and FQNNGV. The CDR3 is made up of 15 amino acids. The CDR3 nucleotides are TGTGCCAGCAGCTGGGGACAGGGAGCTAACTATGGCTACACCTTC. Its translation: CASSWGQGANYGYTF.

This clone was recorded a few times. The chain joins TRBV3-1 (or the pseudogene TRBV3-2) to TRBJ2-1, with TRBD1 identical over 7 bases. Germline V gene sequence: CDR1 LGHDT, CDR2 YNNKEL (reference sequence). V was clipped by 0 bases and J by 5 bases; unmatched bases: 7. The CDR3 has 16 residues. The CDR3 DNA sequence: TGTGCCAGCAGCCAAGATAGGGGGCGTGGGGACAATGAGCAGTTCTTC. Amino acid sequence: CASSQDRGRGDNEQFF.

The chain combines TRBV19 with TRBJ1-2, with TRBD1 identical over 9 bases. The germline V gene encodes CDR1 LNHDA and CDR2 SQIVND (reference sequence). The V segment lost 4 bases and the J segment 3 bases; nucleotides outside the gene matches: 3. The CDR3 sequence is 14 residues long. The CDR3 sequence: CASSTTGGHYGYTF. In DNA, the CDR3 is TGTGCCAGTAGTACGACAGGGGGTCACTATGGCTACACCTTC.

This sequence joins TRBV3-1 (or the pseudogene TRBV3-2) and TRBJ1-3, with D maybe TRBD1 (6 bases). Germline V gene lookup returns CDR1 LGHDT and CDR2 YNNKEL (reference sequence). The germline V and J ends were trimmed by 4 bases and 0 bases, with 19 bases remaining between them. CDR3 length equals 18 residues. The CDR3 reads CASSRKGQGPLSGNTIYF. The CDR3 bases are TGTGCCAGCAGCCGAAAGGGGCAGGGGCCCCTCTCTGGAAACACCATATATTTT.

The chain recombines TRBV19 with TRBJ1-2; D gene uncertain. The germline V gene has CDR1 LNHDA and CDR2 SQIVND (reference sequence). The CDR3 length is 13 residues. V was trimmed by 3 bases and J by 8 bases, leaving 13 bases between them. The CDR3 reads CASSIPSGYGYTF. In nucleotides, the CDR3 is TGTGCCAGTAGTATTCCTTCGGGTTACGGCTACACCTTC.

This chain joins TRBV20-1 and TRBJ1-5, with 8 bases identical to TRBD1. The germline V gene encodes CDR1 DFQATT and CDR2 SNEGSKA (reference sequence). With 3 bases clipped from V and 7 bases from J, the junction kept 5 bases outside the gene matches. This CDR3 contains 13 residues. CDR3 in amino acids: CSASGQGNQPQHF. CDR3 nucleotide sequence: TGCAGTGCTAGTGGACAGGGAAACCAGCCCCAGCATTTT.

The chain employs TRBV14 and TRBJ1-2; a possible D gene is TRBD1 (6 bases). CDR3 size: 14 residues. Germline V gives CDR1 SGHDN, CDR2 FVKESK. The V and J ends lost 0 bases and 4 bases respectively, with 9 bases between them. In DNA, the CDR3 is TGTGCCAGCAGCCAAGACAGGGGAGCCTATGGCTACACCTTC. It is translated as CASSQDRGAYGYTF.

The chain is built from TRBV6-2 or TRBV6-3 and TRBJ2-2; 11 bases match TRBD1. The junction had 8 bases not matched to a gene; V was cut back by 5 bases and J by 3 bases. Per the germline V gene, CDR1 is MNHEY and CDR2 is SVGEGT. The CDR3 has 17 amino acids. DNA of the CDR3: TGTGCCAGCAGTCCCCTCGGGGGACAGGGGGACACCGGGGAGCTGTTTTTT. Its translation is CASSPLGGQGDTGELFF.

The chain is built from TRBV27 and TRBJ2-2, with 9 bases identical to TRBD1. The germline V gene encodes CDR1 MNHEY and CDR2 SMNVEV (reference sequence). V was clipped by 5 bases and J by 5 bases; unmatched bases: 6. The CDR3 runs 15 residues. The CDR3 protein is CASSPGTGRTGELFF. The CDR3 nucleotides are TGTGCCAGCAGTCCGGGGACAGGGCGGACCGGGGAGCTGTTTTTT.

V and J are TRBV11-2 and TRBJ1-1, with D hard to call. The CDR3 covers 15 residues. Germline CDR1 is SGHAT and CDR2 is FQNNGV. V was trimmed by 1 base and J by 4 bases, leaving 13 bases between them. The CDR3 sequence is CASSLVGSASTEAFF. Here the CDR3 DNA reads TGTGCCAGCAGCTTAGTGGGGAGTGCGAGCACTGAAGCTTTCTTT.

There are a few counts of this clone. This CDR3 is CASSISGSGELFF. The CDR3 DNA follows: TGTGCCAGTAGTATTTCAGGAAGCGGGGAGCTGTTTTTT. The chain joins TRBV19 to TRBJ2-2; D gene ambiguous. The CDR3 is 13 amino acids. V was trimmed by 3 bases and J by 7 bases, leaving 9 bases between them. Germline lookup yields CDR1 LNHDA and CDR2 SQIVND (reference sequence). Full variable domain (remainder filled in from reference TRBV19 and TRBJ2-2): DGGITQSPKYLFRKEGQNVTLSCEQNLNHDAMYWYRQDPGQGLRLIYYSQIVNDFQKGDIAEGYSVSREKKESFPLTVTSAQKNPTAFYLCASSISGSGELFFGEGSRLTVL.

The V call is TRBV6-4, the J call TRBJ2-1, with TRBD1 matching 8 bases. Germline V CDR1 and CDR2: MRHNA, SNTAGT. V was clipped by 4 bases and J by 4 bases; unmatched bases: 6. The CDR3 has 15 residues. The chain's CDR3 is CASSVDRGSYNEQFF. The CDR3, as DNA: TGTGCCAGCAGTGTTGACAGGGGATCGTACAATGAGCAGTTCTTC.

The V call is TRBV10-2, the J call TRBJ2-3; a weak D match, TRBD1 (5 bases). Germline CDR1 is WSHSY and CDR2 is SAAADI. Trimming left V 6 bases short and J 1 base short, with 11 bases between. The CDR3 runs 14 residues. The CDR3 here is CASRQTDRTDTQYF. In nucleotides, the CDR3 is TGCGCCAGCAGGCAGACAGATCGCACAGATACGCAGTATTTT.

The CDR3 nucleotides read TGCAGCTCGGGGGAGGGCACAGATACGCAGTATTTT. Protein sequence: CSSGEGTDTQYF. The chain joins TRBV29-1 to TRBJ2-3; D may be TRBD2 (6 bases). Germline-derived CDR1 and CDR2 are SQVTM and ANQGSEA. Trimming stripped 8 bases from V and 1 base from J, with 10 bases between. The CDR3 extends over 12 amino acids.

The gene calls are TRBV20-1 and TRBJ2-1, with a tentative D call TRBD1 (6 bases). The CDR3 sequence is 11 residues long. Between the trimmed V and J ends, which lost 6 bases and 7 bases, there was a span of 10 bases. The germline V gene has CDR1 DFQATT and CDR2 SNEGSKA (reference sequence). The CDR3 here is CSAFQGNEQFF. In nucleotides, the CDR3 is TGCAGTGCGTTTCAGGGGAATGAGCAGTTCTTC.

The chain is built from TRBV5-4 and TRBJ1-5, with D perhaps TRBD1 (6 bases). V lost 5 bases, J lost 3 bases, and 18 bases lay in between. Germline loops: CDR1 SGHNT, CDR2 YYREEE (reference sequence). This CDR3 is built from 16 residues. The chain's CDR3 is CASSFGGRQDNQPQHF. The DNA of the CDR3 is TGTGCCAGCAGTTTTGGGGGTCGACAGGACAATCAGCCCCAGCATTTT. Full variable domain (rest looked up from reference TRBV5-4 and TRBJ1-5): ETGVTQSPTHLIKTRGQQVTLRCSSQSGHNTVSWYQQALGQGPQFIFQYYREEENGRGNFPPRFSGLQFPNYSSELNVNALELDDSALYLCASSFGGRQDNQPQHFGDGTRLSIL.

This chain uses TRBV5-1 with TRBJ2-3; 8 bases agree with TRBD1. CDR3 size: 13 residues. The V gene end was trimmed by 4 bases and the J gene end by 4 bases; junction bases not matched to a gene: 2. Germline V CDR1 and CDR2: SGHRS, YFSETQ. DNA for the CDR3: TGCGCCAGCAGCCAGGGGGCCGCAGATACGCAGTATTTT. Translation gives CASSQGAADTQYF.